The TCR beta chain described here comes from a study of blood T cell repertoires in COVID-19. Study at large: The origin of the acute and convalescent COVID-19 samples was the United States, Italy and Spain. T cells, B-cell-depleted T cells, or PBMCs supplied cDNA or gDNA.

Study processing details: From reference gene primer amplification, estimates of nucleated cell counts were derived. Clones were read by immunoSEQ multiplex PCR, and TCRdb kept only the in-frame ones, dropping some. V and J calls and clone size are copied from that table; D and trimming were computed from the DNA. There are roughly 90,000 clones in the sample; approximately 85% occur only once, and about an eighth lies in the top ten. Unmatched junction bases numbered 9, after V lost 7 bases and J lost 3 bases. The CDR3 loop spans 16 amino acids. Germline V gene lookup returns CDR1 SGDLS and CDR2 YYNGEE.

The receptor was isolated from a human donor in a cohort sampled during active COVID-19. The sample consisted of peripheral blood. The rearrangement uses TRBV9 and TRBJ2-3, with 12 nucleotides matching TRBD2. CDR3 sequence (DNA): TGTGCCAGCGGTGCTAGCGGGAGGGCCGCGACAGATACGCAGTATTTT. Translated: CASGASGRAATDTQYF.